This T cell receptor beta chain was profiled in a study of identical twins. In its sample, this clonotype was seen many times. This CDR3 has 13 amino acids. Trimming removed 0 bases from V and 3 bases from J, with 7 bases in between. The germline CDR1 and CDR2 sequences are SGHDT and YYEEEE. TCRdb ran MiXCR on the 5' RACE reads and lists one entry per CDR3 protein. Of 550,000 to 800,000 distinct CDR3 sequences in the sample, just over 7% were seen once. These same records also appear under a second study, on yellow fever vaccine responses in identical twins.

The TCR comes from a woman between 18 and 29 years old in good health. What was sequenced was PBMCs. V gene TRBV5-6 combines with J gene TRBJ2-7, with D perhaps matching TRBD1 (5 bases). This chain's CDR3 is CASSLGQIYEQYV. The CDR3 DNA reads as TGTGCCAGCAGCTTGGGACAGATCTACGAGCAGTACGTC.